Presented here are 21 T cell receptor beta chains from one specimen sequenced in a study of T-cell reconstitution after alpha-beta-depleted transplantation in children (dated by TCRdb to the mid-2010s). The library was generated by PCR. Sequencer: Illumina HiSeq 2500. Molecular barcoding was employed in the preparation of TCR libraries, with unique molecular identifiers being used to normalize TCRbeta repertoire quantification. TCRdb handled the public reads itself, with Q25 trimming in fastp and clone calling in MiXCR, and kept productive beta chains. Every distinct CDR3 protein forms one entry, paired with its most common genes and DNA. The table for this sample lists approximately 500,000 distinct CDR3 sequences; roughly a tenth of them were counted only once. The ten largest clones take up 2% of the sample. The treatment or condition label on this specimen signifies: allogeneic hematopoietic cell transplantation with graft depleted of TCRalphabeta T cells and CD19 B cells.

The source was PBMCs, collected before TCRalphabeta/CD19-depleted stem cell transplant. These receptors were taken from a child between 2 and 9 years old with inherited bone marrow failure, due to receive a stem cell transplant.

This clonotype was picked up many times. This chain links TRBV4-1 with TRBJ2-1; 9 bases align to TRBD2. V lost 0 bases, J lost 8 bases, and 5 bases stayed unmatched. The CDR3 consists of 15 residues. Germline V lookup: CDR1 MGHRA, CDR2 YSYEKL. As DNA, the CDR3 is TGCGCCAGCAGCCAAGATCCCCTAGCGGGATATGAGCAGTTCTTC. This codes for CASSQDPLAGYEQFF.

The chain employs TRBV20-1 and TRBJ2-1, with TRBD2 matching 9 bases. In germline, CDR1 is DFQATT, CDR2 SNEGSKA (reference sequence). The CDR3 runs 14 residues. Unmatched junction bases numbered 7, after V lost 3 bases and J lost 7 bases. CDR3 bases: TGCAGTGCTAGTAATAGCGGGAGCGGGAATGAGCAGTTCTTC. It is translated as CSASNSGSGNEQFF.

The chain joins TRBV20-1 to TRBJ2-1; TRBD2 agrees at 7 bases. The length of the CDR3 is 16 residues. Germline lookup yields CDR1 DFQATT and CDR2 SNEGSKA (reference sequence). The V gene end was trimmed by 1 base and the J gene end by 2 bases; junction bases not matched to a gene: 8. The CDR3 is CSARALLAPPYNEQFF. The CDR3 DNA is TGCAGTGCTAGAGCCTTACTAGCGCCCCCCTACAATGAGCAGTTCTTC.

This clonotype occurred many times. The CDR3, as DNA: TGCAGCGTTGTCCCTAGGGGATCTCGACTCGGGTGGAGCTCCTACAATGAGCAGTTCTTC. It is translated as CSVVPRGSRLGWSSYNEQFF. This chain joins TRBV29-1 and TRBJ2-1; D possibly corresponds to TRBD1 (5 bases). This CDR3 has 20 residues. With 4 bases removed from V and 0 bases from J, the gap between germline ends came to 28 bases. Germline V gene data show CDR1 as SQVTM and CDR2 as ANQGSEA.

This clonotype has at least ten counts. A junction end diverges from the germline sequence, so it may reflect a read error. The chain couples TRBV12-3 or TRBV12-4 to TRBJ1-6; 7 nucleotides line up with TRBD1. The CDR3 length is 15 residues. CDR3 bases: TGCGCCAGCAGCTTGGGGACAGCCTATAATTCACCCCTCCACTTT. Amino acids: CASSLGTAYNSPLHF.

This clonotype was recorded many times. The chain links TRBV10-2 to TRBJ2-7; D perhaps matches TRBD1 (6 bases). V shed 7 bases and J shed 0 bases, with 13 bases lying between them. Germline CDR1 reads WSHSY; CDR2 reads SAAADI. This CDR3 has 14 residues. CDR3 sequence (DNA): TGCGCCAGCAAGAGGACAGCAGGCTCCTACGAGCAGTACTTC. This encodes CASKRTAGSYEQYF.

This clonotype appeared many times. This chain links TRBV4-3 with TRBJ2-3; 7 positions agree with TRBD1. The germline CDR1 and CDR2 sequences are LGHNA and YSLEER. This CDR3 is 12 amino acids long. V shed 5 bases and J 8 bases; nucleotides not matched to a gene: 4. This chain's CDR3 is CASSKDRLTQYF. For the CDR3, the DNA is TGCGCCAGCAGCAAGGACAGGCTTACGCAGTATTTT.

The chain joins TRBV19 to TRBJ2-3; TRBD2 aligns across 8 bases. The germline V gene has CDR1 LNHDA and CDR2 SQIVND (reference sequence). V trimming: 7 bases; J trimming: 4 bases; junction bases outside the gene matches: 10. The CDR3 contains 15 residues. The CDR3 region has the DNA TGTGCCAGTAACACCGGGACTAGGTCTCCAGATACGCAGTATTTT. This sequence encodes CASNTGTRSPDTQYF.

This clonotype came up a few times. J is TRBJ2-5 and V is TRBV30, with 7 nucleotides matching TRBD1. The ends lost 1 base at V and 5 bases at J; junction bases unmatched: 7. The germline V gene has CDR1 GTSNPN and CDR2 SVGIG (reference sequence). The CDR3 covers 14 residues. The CDR3 region is CAWSAQGLRETQYF. The CDR3 DNA is TGTGCCTGGAGTGCACAGGGGTTGCGGGAGACCCAGTACTTC.

This clonotype was observed at least ten times. The rearrangement joins TRBV6-5 to TRBJ2-3; TRBD2 matches 9 bases. The CDR3 loop spans 15 amino acids. The trim removed 2 bases at V and 7 bases at J, leaving 7 bases unmatched. CDR1 and CDR2 (germline): MNHEY, SVGAGI. The CDR3 spells CASSYRAGGPNTQYF. Here the CDR3 DNA reads TGTGCCAGCAGTTACCGTGCGGGAGGGCCAAATACGCAGTATTTT.

This clonotype was seen repeatedly, ten times or more. V and J are TRBV11-2 and TRBJ2-1, with 11 bases fitting TRBD2. The germline V gene has CDR1 SGHAT and CDR2 FQNNGV. This CDR3 has 16 residues. Trimming removed 3 bases from V and 8 bases from J; junction bases left unmatched: 9. The CDR3 protein is CASSFGSGRALDEQFF. In nucleotides, the CDR3 is TGTGCCAGCAGCTTTGGTAGCGGGAGGGCCTTAGATGAGCAGTTCTTC. Full variable domain (remainder filled in from reference TRBV11-2 and TRBJ2-1): EAGVAQSPRYKIIEKRQSVAFWCNPISGHATLYWYQQILGQGPKLLIQFQNNGVVDDSQLPKDRFSAERLKGVDSTLKIQPAKLEDSAVYLCASSFGSGRALDEQFFGPGTRLTVL.

This clonotype came up many times. The V gene is TRBV4-3, the J gene TRBJ2-2, with TRBD2 identical over 10 bases. Germline assignment: CDR1 LGHNA and CDR2 YSLEER. This CDR3 comprises 19 residues. V shed 0 bases and J 5 bases; nucleotides not matched to a gene: 12. The CDR3 protein is CASSQEGGLAGDETGELFF. The DNA for the CDR3 is TGCGCCAGCAGCCAAGAGGGGGGCCTAGCGGGAGATGAGACCGGGGAGCTGTTTTTT.

Of note for this clonotype: This may be a read error, as it is one base from a much larger clone. This chain links TRBV4-3 with TRBJ2-4; tentatively, D is TRBD2 (5 bases). The germline V gene encodes CDR1 LGHNA and CDR2 YSLEER. The CDR3 covers 13 residues. The CDR3 bases are TGCGCCAGCAGCCAACGACGGGGATACATTCGGTACTTC. Residues: CASSQRRGYIRYF.

This clonotype has a handful of counts. The rearrangement uses TRBV11-2 and TRBJ2-1; 7 nucleotides line up with TRBD2. J gave up 6 bases and V 2 bases, and 7 bases lay outside the gene matches. The CDR3 is made up of 15 amino acids. Per germline, CDR1 SGHAT and CDR2 FQNNGV. In DNA form, the CDR3 reads TGTGCCAGCAGCTTAAGGGGCCAGCGGGGCAATGAGCAGTTCTTC. Amino acid sequence: CASSLRGQRGNEQFF.

The rearrangement joins TRBV5-1 to TRBJ2-5; 9 bases line up with TRBD1. V shed 10 bases and J 1 base; nucleotides not matched to a gene: 11. Germline CDR1 SGHRS, CDR2 YFSETQ. The CDR3 contains 15 residues. As DNA, the CDR3 is TGCGCCCCCCCCCGGACAGGGGACTTCCAAGAGACCCAGTACTTC. The encoded protein is CAPPRTGDFQETQYF.

This sequence joins TRBV7-2 and TRBJ1-1; the D is unclear. The germline V and J ends were trimmed by 0 bases and 0 bases, with 8 bases remaining between them. The CDR3 consists of 15 residues. CDR1 and CDR2 (germline): SGHTA, FQGNSA. The CDR3 loop is CASSLAVQMNTEAFF. The CDR3 region has the DNA TGTGCCAGCAGCTTAGCGGTCCAGATGAACACTGAAGCTTTCTTT.

This clonotype has ten or more counts. The CDR3 bases are TGTGCCAGCAGCCGGGCGGGACAGGGATATTCACCCCTCCACTTT. As protein: CASSRAGQGYSPLHF. The chain combines TRBV7-2 with TRBJ1-6; 9 bases map to TRBD1. CDR3 length: 15 residues. V was pared by 5 bases and J by 8 bases, with 7 bases of the junction left unmatched. Germline values: CDR1 SGHTA, CDR2 FQGNSA.

This clonotype appeared many times. This chain connects TRBV10-3 to TRBJ2-1; 11 nucleotides match TRBD2. Per the germline V gene, CDR1 is ENHRY and CDR2 is SYGVKD. CDR3 length: 17 residues. V shed 5 bases, J shed 7 bases, and the junction held 13 bases outside the gene matches. CDR3 coding DNA: TGTGCCATCAGTTTTTACCCACTTGGGACTAGCGGTAATGAGCAGTTCTTC. Encoded protein: CAISFYPLGTSGNEQFF.

The sample holds many counts of this clonotype. This chain connects TRBV27 to TRBJ1-4; no reliable D call. The CDR3 runs to 16 residues. Between the trimmed V and J ends, which lost 2 bases and 0 bases, there was a span of 10 bases. Per germline, CDR1 MNHEY and CDR2 SMNVEV (reference sequence). The CDR3: CASSLTGGATNEKLFF. CDR3 DNA sequence: TGTGCCAGCAGTTTAACGGGCGGTGCAACTAATGAAAAACTGTTTTTT.

This clonotype has only a few counts. This rearrangement joins TRBV15 to TRBJ2-7; D may match TRBD1 or TRBD2 (6 bases each). Trimming left V 7 bases short and J 5 bases short, with 15 bases between. Germline V gene data show CDR1 as LNHNV and CDR2 as YYDKDF (reference sequence). The CDR3 length is 13 residues. CDR3 sequence (DNA): TGTGCCACCACTCAGGGGAGGTTCCACGAGCAGTACTTC. Amino acids: CATTQGRFHEQYF.

This clonotype appeared many times. This chain links TRBV20-1 with TRBJ2-2; TRBD2 might be the D (5 bases). Trimming pared 4 bases from V and 1 base from J, leaving 10 bases between. This CDR3 has 14 amino acids. CDR1 is DFQATT, CDR2 SNEGSKA, per germline (reference sequence). CDR3 in amino acids: CSAKLGGNTGELFF. CDR3 nucleotides: TGCAGTGCTAAGCTTGGAGGGAACACCGGGGAGCTGTTTTTT.